These 2 T cell receptor beta chains came from one sample sequenced in a study of blood T cell repertoires in COVID-19. Profiling relied on immunoSEQ multiplex PCR, and the TCRdb table lists in-frame clones only, not all of them. Here the sample spans 170,000 or so clones, approximately 87% being singletons. The specimen sequenced was peripheral blood. The origin of the receptors is a young woman who had recovered from COVID-19.

The V gene is TRBV7-3, the J gene TRBJ2-2; D is undetermined. Trimming shortened V by 2 bases and J by 8 bases, and 6 bases separated the two germline ends. The CDR3 totals 12 residues. Looked up from germline, CDR1 is SGHTA and CDR2 is FQGTGA. The CDR3 reads CASSLDSGELFF. The CDR3 nucleotides read TGTGCCAGCAGCTTAGACTCGGGGGAGCTGTTTTTT.

This sequence joins TRBV27 and TRBJ1-3, with 8 bases fitting TRBD1. From germline, CDR1 is MNHEY and CDR2 SMNVEV (reference sequence). The CDR3 sequence is 18 residues long. With V trimmed by 5 bases and J by 0 bases, 12 bases remained unmatched. The CDR3 spells CASSTFGTGSFSGNTIYF. In DNA, the CDR3 is TGTGCCAGCAGTACCTTCGGGACAGGATCCTTCTCTGGAAACACCATATATTTT.